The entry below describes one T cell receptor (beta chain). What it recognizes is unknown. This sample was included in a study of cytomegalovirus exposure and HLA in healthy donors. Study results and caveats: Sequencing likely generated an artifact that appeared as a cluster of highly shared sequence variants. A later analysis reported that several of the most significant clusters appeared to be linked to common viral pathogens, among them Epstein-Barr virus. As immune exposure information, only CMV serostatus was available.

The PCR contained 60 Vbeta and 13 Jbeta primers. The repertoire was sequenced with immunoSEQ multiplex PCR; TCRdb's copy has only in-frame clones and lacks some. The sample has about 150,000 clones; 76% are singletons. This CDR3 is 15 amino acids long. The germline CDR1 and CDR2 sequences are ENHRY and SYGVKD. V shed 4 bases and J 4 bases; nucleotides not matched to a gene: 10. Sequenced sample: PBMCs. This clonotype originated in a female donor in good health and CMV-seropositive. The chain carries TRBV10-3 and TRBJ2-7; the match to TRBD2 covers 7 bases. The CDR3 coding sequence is TGTGCCATCAGTGGGGGGGGTATTAGCCCATACGAGCAGTACTTC. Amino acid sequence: CAISGGGISPYEQYF.